This T cell receptor beta chain is drawn from a study of blood T cells in healthy people across ages. The people who gave samples were healthy Caucasians from Russia, aged about 6 to 95. A second PCR of roughly 7 to 11 cycles used a sample-barcoded 5' primer and a J-beta primer mix. TCRdb passed the 5' RACE reads through MiXCR, listing each CDR3 protein once. The sample carries about 640,000 distinct CDR3 sequences, 45% to 65% recorded once. The CDR3 sequence is 16 residues long. The V and J ends lost 0 bases and 1 base respectively, with 12 bases between them. Germline assignment: CDR1 SGHRS and CDR2 YFSETQ.

The TCR was taken from a man aged 60-69 years in good health. The sequenced sample consisted of blood. The V and J genes are TRBV5-1 and TRBJ2-3, with D unresolved. CDR3 nucleotide sequence: TGCGCCAGCAGCTTGGGGTCTAACCCTGGCACAGATACGCAGTATTTT. Translated: CASSLGSNPGTDTQYF.